This T cell receptor beta chain was obtained from a study of control samples from healthy donors and cancer patients (dated by TCRdb to 2020 to 2022). The germline V gene encodes CDR1 SGHTA and CDR2 FQGNSA. Trimming costs V 1 base and J 5 bases, and their ends lie 7 bases apart. From cysteine to phenylalanine, the CDR3 is 13 amino acids long. Only the CDR3 part of the read is kept: 39 bases, read in frame from the first base. Worth noting for this clone: Its antigen target is currently unknown. The input lacks base qualities; no much larger clone sits a single base away.

To prepare the library, the immunoSEQ multiplex PCR assay was applied. Entries here come from immuneACCESS through TCRdb and include only in-frame sequences with V and J called. Some clones fail to appear in such tables; in the studies checked, an unresolved V gene covers under half of the shortfall, and the cause of the remainder is unknown. The sample contains 35,000 to 50,000 clones, over 75% of them found a single time. The ten top clones hold roughly a tenth of the sample. Specimen: PBMCs. The sequence is built from TRBV7-2 and TRBJ2-3; the D gene is unclear. This clonotype was obtained from a woman aged 55 to 70 with lung cancer. The CDR3 protein is CASSLGVEDTQYF. The bases read TGTGCCAGCAGCTTAGGGGTAGAAGATACGCAGTATTTT.